These 25 T cell receptor beta chains were sequenced from one sample in a study of spatial heterogeneity in lung cancer. General observations from the study: Mutation counts in tumors were tracked by counts of expanded intratumoral alpha and beta TCRs.

Time point defined: sample taken at primary tumor resection. Their recognized antigens are unknown. TCRdb reanalysed the 5' RACE reads using MiXCR and keeps one entry per CDR3 protein. Among nearly 15,000 distinct CDR3 sequences listed, approximately 7.4% were seen once. The material sequenced was lung tumor tissue, taken at surgery. These receptors were taken from a male donor with early-stage non-small cell lung cancer.

This clonotype occurred once. The junction departs from the called germline gene at one end, perhaps through a read error. CDR3 nucleotide sequence: TGCGCCAGCAGCTTGGAATCGAGCCCCATGAACACTGAAGCTCTCTTT. Its translation is CASSLESSPMNTEALF. This chain joins TRBV5-1 and TRBJ1-1, with D unclear. This CDR3 contains 16 residues. The germline CDR1 and CDR2 sequences are SGHRS and YFSETQ.

This clonotype showed up just a few times. This chain links TRBV3-1 with TRBJ1-4, with unresolved D. This CDR3 has 12 residues. V shed 2 bases and J shed 8 bases, with 6 bases lying between them. Looked up from germline, CDR1 is LGHDT and CDR2 is YNNKEL (reference sequence). CDR3 sequence (DNA): TGTGCCAGCAGCCAATTCGGCGAAAAACTGTTTTTT. Translating gives CASSQFGEKLFF.

This clonotype was counted ten times or more. The chain recombines TRBV5-6 with TRBJ2-1; D is uncertain. CDR1 SGHDT and CDR2 YYEEEE come from the germline V gene. This CDR3 region has 15 residues. V was cut by 4 bases and J by 3 bases, with 14 bases left in between. For the CDR3, the DNA is TGTGCCAGCAGCCCCTTTGGTAGAAGCTACAATGAGCAGTTCTTC. It translates to CASSPFGRSYNEQFF. Using reference TRBV5-6 and TRBJ2-1 for the parts outside the CDR3, the full variable domain is DAGVTQSPTHLIKTRGQQVTLRCSPKSGHDTVSWYQQALGQGPQFIFQYYEEEERQRGNFPDRFSGHQFPNYSSELNVNALLLGDSALYLCASSPFGRSYNEQFFGPGTRLTVL.

In its sample, this clonotype was seen many times. The CDR3 does not close with the conserved phenylalanine or tryptophan, likely indicating a read error. The limits of the CDR3 on the DNA are not certain, so only TCRdb's listed CDR3 is given. The chain combines TRBV2 with TRBJ2-7; the D call TRBD2 from the table was never checked on the DNA. The CDR3 is 12 residues long, counting both termini. Germline CDR1 reads SNHLY; CDR2 reads FYNNEI. CDR3: CASSAGLAGGRL.

This clonotype was seen at least ten times. This chain connects TRBV19 to TRBJ1-2; 8 positions match TRBD1. Trimming took 8 bases from V and 6 from J; bases not matched to a gene: 8. This CDR3 contains 13 residues. Germline lookup yields CDR1 LNHDA and CDR2 SQIVND (reference sequence). The CDR3: CASSRQGLDGYTF. Here the CDR3 DNA reads TGTGCCAGTTCCAGACAGGGGCTGGATGGCTACACCTTC.

This clonotype was recorded at least ten times. The gene calls are TRBV19 and TRBJ1-2; tentatively, D is TRBD1 (5 bases). Deletions cut 5 bases from V and 3 bases from J, with 10 bases between. This CDR3 has 13 residues. Germline CDR1 and CDR2: LNHDA and SQIVND (reference sequence). The CDR3 here is CASSAGTHYGYTF. The CDR3 bases are TGTGCCAGTAGTGCCGGGACCCACTATGGCTACACCTTC.

This clonotype was detected many times. This chain links TRBV6-5 with TRBJ2-2; D is possibly TRBD1 or TRBD2 (5 bases each). The germline V gene has CDR1 MNHEY and CDR2 SVGAGI. The CDR3 contains 15 residues. V dropped 4 bases and J dropped 5 bases, with 14 bases sitting between them. The CDR3 coding sequence is TGTGCCAGCAGTTGGATCAGGGACCTTACCGGGGAGCTGTTTTTT. Protein product: CASSWIRDLTGELFF.

This clonotype was seen at least ten times. The chain combines TRBV5-1 with TRBJ1-6, with 9 bases that match TRBD1. The germline V gene has CDR1 SGHRS and CDR2 YFSETQ. Unmatched junction bases numbered 23, after V lost 7 bases and J lost 9 bases. The CDR3 contains 19 residues. The CDR3 coding sequence is TGCGCCAGCTCGACGGGTCCCGGAGACAGGGGGTTTTTGGGTTCACCCCTCCACTTT. This codes for CASSTGPGDRGFLGSPLHF.

This clonotype was seen repeatedly, ten times or more. For the CDR3, the DNA is TGTGCCAGCAGTTCTCCATCTAGCGGGAAGTCCGTCCATGAGCAGTTCTTC. Translating it yields CASSSPSSGKSVHEQFF. The V and J genes are TRBV28 and TRBJ2-1, with 9 bases lining up with TRBD2. Per the germline V gene, CDR1 is MDHEN and CDR2 is SYDVKM. The CDR3 extends over 17 amino acids. Trimming took 4 bases from V and 8 from J; bases not matched to a gene: 15.

This clonotype has a count of ten or more. The CDR3 coding sequence is TGTGCCAGCAGCTTAGTAAACACCGGGGAGCTGTTTTTT. Protein: CASSLVNTGELFF. This chain connects TRBV11-1 to TRBJ2-2; D is uncertain. CDR1 SGHAT and CDR2 FQDESV come from the germline V gene (reference sequence). V was trimmed by 1 base and J by 2 bases, leaving 2 bases between them. The CDR3 runs 13 residues.

The V call is TRBV2, the J call TRBJ1-5, with 10 nucleotides matching TRBD1. Germline loops: CDR1 SNHLY, CDR2 FYNNEI. The CDR3 length is 16 residues. V was pared by 7 bases and J by 4 bases, with 10 bases of the junction left unmatched. The CDR3, as DNA: TGTGCCAGCACCAGAAATAGGGACAGGGGAAATCAGCCCCAGCATTTT. Its protein product is CASTRNRDRGNQPQHF. The entire variable domain, with the rest obtained from reference TRBV2 and TRBJ1-5, is as follows: EPEVTQTPSHQVTQMGQEVILRCVPISNHLYFYWYRQILGQKVEFLVSFYNNEISEKSEIFDDQFSVERPDGSNFTLKIRSTKLEDSAMYFCASTRNRDRGNQPQHFGDGTRLSIL.

At least ten counts were recorded for this clonotype. The chain recombines TRBV6-1 with TRBJ2-4; D not certain. Germline loops: CDR1 MNHNS, CDR2 SASEGT. V shed 3 bases and J shed 0 bases, with 12 bases lying between them. This CDR3 contains 16 residues. This chain's CDR3 is CASSDVDFLAKNIQYF. CDR3 coding DNA: TGTGCCAGCAGTGATGTGGATTTTCTAGCCAAAAACATTCAGTACTTC.

This clonotype was seen many times. This sequence joins TRBV20-1 and TRBJ2-3; TRBD1 might be the D (6 bases). Germline V gene lookup returns CDR1 DFQATT and CDR2 SNEGSKA (reference sequence). This CDR3 is built from 19 residues. Deletions cut 0 bases from V and 1 base from J, with 23 bases between. The CDR3, as DNA: TGCAGTGCTAGAGATTATGGGGCTAACAGGGCCCTCGGCACAGATACGCAGTATTTT. Translating gives CSARDYGANRALGTDTQYF.

In this sample, this clonotype turned up many times. The chain couples TRBV12-3 or TRBV12-4 to TRBJ1-2, with a tentative D call TRBD1 (6 bases). The CDR3 consists of 14 residues. The ends were cut back, 7 bases at V and 2 bases at J, with 14 bases in the middle. The CDR3 DNA sequence: TGTGCCAGCAACCTAAGCGGGACAAACTATGGCTACACCTTC. Translation gives CASNLSGTNYGYTF.

This clonotype is medium-sized. This sequence joins TRBV12-5 and TRBJ2-2; a weak D match, TRBD2 (6 bases). The CDR3 contains 19 residues. The V end lost 0 bases, the J end lost 0 bases, and 17 bases lay between the germline ends. Germline V gives CDR1 LGHNT, CDR2 FRNRAP. This chain's CDR3 is CASGLVRDGAGTNTGELFF. DNA of the CDR3: TGTGCTAGTGGTTTGGTACGGGACGGAGCGGGTACGAACACCGGGGAGCTGTTTTTT.

The rearrangement joins TRBV29-1 to TRBJ2-1, with 10 bases that match TRBD2. The CDR3 runs 13 residues. Germline V gives CDR1 SQVTM, CDR2 ANQGSEA. The V segment lost 4 bases and the J segment 8 bases; nucleotides outside the gene matches: 5. The DNA of the CDR3 is TGCAGCGTTGCTAGCGGGAGTAACGATGAGCAGTTCTTC. This encodes CSVASGSNDEQFF.

This clonotype was recorded a few times. The chain uses TRBV3-1 and TRBJ2-3; the D is unclear. The CDR3 runs to 13 residues. CDR1 and CDR2 (germline): LGHDT, YNNKEL (reference sequence). V was trimmed by 0 bases and J by 7 bases, leaving 8 bases between them. The CDR3 here is CASSQDLRHTQYF. As DNA, the CDR3 is TGTGCCAGCAGCCAAGATCTACGCCATACGCAGTATTTT.

This clonotype was detected many times. V usage is TRBV7-8 and J usage is TRBJ2-7; D is unclear. The V gene lost 2 bases and the J gene lost 4 bases, with 18 bases spanning the gap. This CDR3 spans 16 amino acids. Germline loops: CDR1 SGHVS, CDR2 FQNEAQ. The CDR3 DNA sequence: TGTGCCAGCAGCTTACCTACAGAGCGCCTGTCTTACGAGCAGTACTTC. Translation gives CASSLPTERLSYEQYF.

This clonotype was recorded a few times. The chain carries TRBV4-1 and TRBJ1-2; TRBD1 agrees at 7 bases. Germline CDR1 is MGHRA and CDR2 is YSYEKL. The CDR3 length is 14 residues. V was clipped by 2 bases and J by 8 bases; unmatched bases: 8. CDR3 protein: CASSQSDRGRGYTF. As DNA, the CDR3 is TGCGCCAGCAGCCAATCGGATAGGGGGCGAGGCTACACCTTC.

A few counts support this clonotype. The J gene is TRBJ1-5, the V gene TRBV28; tentatively, D is TRBD1 (5 bases). This CDR3 region has 15 residues. V was trimmed by 5 bases and J by 6 bases, leaving 17 bases between them. Germline lookup yields CDR1 MDHEN and CDR2 SYDVKM. CDR3 amino acids: CASSPWDRAIQPQHF. In DNA form, the CDR3 reads TGTGCCAGCAGTCCCTGGGACCGCGCAATTCAGCCCCAGCATTTT. Filled out from reference TRBV28 and TRBJ1-5, the complete variable domain reads DVKVTQSSRYLVKRTGEKVFLECVQDMDHENMFWYRQDPGLGLRLIYFSYDVKMKEKGDIPEGYSVSREKKERFSLILESASTNQTSMYLCASSPWDRAIQPQHFGDGTRLSIL.

This clonotype occurred many times. V usage is TRBV12-3 or TRBV12-4 and J usage is TRBJ2-5, with 11 bases matching TRBD2. Trimming at V came to 4 bases and at J to 4 bases, leaving 8 bases not matched to a gene. This CDR3 is 16 amino acids long. CDR3 loop: CASSSGLLAGAETQYF. The CDR3 coding sequence is TGTGCCAGCAGTTCGGGGTTACTAGCGGGAGCAGAGACCCAGTACTTC.

Within the sample, this clonotype is medium-sized. V and J are TRBV14 and TRBJ1-4; 7 bases line up with TRBD1. The J segment lost 7 bases and the V segment lost 4 bases, leaving 9 bases of the junction unmatched. This CDR3 comprises 15 residues. Per germline, CDR1 SGHDN and CDR2 FVKESK. DNA for the CDR3: TGTGCCAGCAGCCCGAACAGGGGACTTTCTGAAAAACTGTTTTTT. It is translated as CASSPNRGLSEKLFF.

This clonotype showed up just a few times. The V call is TRBV6-5, the J call TRBJ2-1, with 9 bases lining up with TRBD2. The germline gives CDR1 MNHEY, CDR2 SVGAGI. The CDR3 spans 14 residues. Trimming cost V 3 bases and J 10 bases; bases outside gene matches: 7. The CDR3, as DNA: TGTGCCAGCAGTTATAACGCGGGAGGGGGGGAGCAGTTCTTC. Its translation: CASSYNAGGGEQFF.

This clonotype appeared many times. The rearrangement links TRBV20-1 to TRBJ2-7; 7 positions match TRBD1. Germline CDR1 reads DFQATT; CDR2 reads SNEGSKA (reference sequence). The V segment lost 5 bases and the J segment 2 bases; nucleotides outside the gene matches: 6. The CDR3 runs 13 residues. The CDR3 DNA follows: TGCAGTGCTGAAGGGGACAGAACCTACGAGCAGTACTTC. Its protein product is CSAEGDRTYEQYF.

J is TRBJ2-4 and V is TRBV2; the match to TRBD1 covers 8 bases. The CDR3 covers 13 residues. V lost 4 bases to trimming and J lost 4 bases; unmatched junction nucleotides: 0. Germline assignment: CDR1 SNHLY and CDR2 FYNNEI. The CDR3 nucleotides read TGTGCCAGCAGTGGGACAGGGAAAAACATTCAGTACTTC. Translation: CASSGTGKNIQYF.